This T cell receptor (beta chain) was sequenced for a study of T cells in Graves' hyperthyroidism and ophthalmopathy. Study-wide context: Peripheral blood sampling occurred at initial diagnosis, before any treatment. Overall study results and limits: Most thyroid clonotypes with frequency above 0.001 were detected in blood.

CDR3 length: 15 amino acids. Trimming removed 3 bases from V and 3 bases from J, with 11 bases in between. The germline V gene has CDR1 MDHEN and CDR2 SYDVKM. Using RNA transcripts as the source, TCR beta CDR3 regions were amplified. The HTBI primer set served for first-round RT-PCR of the TCR CDR3. One entry per CDR3 protein results from TCRdb running MiXCR on the multiplex PCR reads. The sample includes around 300,000 distinct CDR3 sequences, approximately 21% of them seen just once. Remarks on this clonotype: As yet, its antigen is unknown.

This clonotype was sampled from a man between 25 and 39 years old with Graves' ophthalmopathy. The source material was blood. The V call is TRBV28, the J call TRBJ2-2; TRBD2 might be the D (5 bases). The CDR3 sequence: CASSLEEQDTGELFF. The CDR3 nucleotides read TGTGCCAGCAGTTTGGAGGAACAAGACACCGGGGAGCTGTTTTTT.